This TCR beta chain was observed in a study of shared clonotypes between healthy human individuals. Study context: CD8 memory received one plate per donor, CD8 naive two, CD4 memory three and CD4 naive three.

The CDR3 length is 12 residues. The germline CDR1 and CDR2 sequences are MNHEY and SMNVEV (reference sequence). Points from the study as a whole: Incompleteness in sorted-subset sequencing, despite large depth, was shown by rarefaction. In general, naive subsets displayed greater estimated richness than memory subsets did.

The naive CD8 subset, CD45RO-negative cells positively selected for CCR7, excluded terminally differentiated effector memory CD45RA+ cells. A deep-level run was used for the assay. Measured with immunoSEQ multiplex PCR; TCRdb has only the in-frame clones, and not every one. Among about 600,000 clones listed, over 95% were seen once. Comment on this clone: Antigen unknown.

This chain links TRBV27 with TRBJ2-5, with D possibly TRBD1 on 6 matching bases. The J call is doubtful: the DNA matches TRBJ2-7 better. This sequence originates from a young woman in good health. Sample: naive CD8+ T cells sorted from blood. CDR3 in amino acids: CASSQGPYEQYF. The CDR3 DNA sequence: TGTGCCAGCAGCCAGGGGCCCTACGAGCAGTACTTC.